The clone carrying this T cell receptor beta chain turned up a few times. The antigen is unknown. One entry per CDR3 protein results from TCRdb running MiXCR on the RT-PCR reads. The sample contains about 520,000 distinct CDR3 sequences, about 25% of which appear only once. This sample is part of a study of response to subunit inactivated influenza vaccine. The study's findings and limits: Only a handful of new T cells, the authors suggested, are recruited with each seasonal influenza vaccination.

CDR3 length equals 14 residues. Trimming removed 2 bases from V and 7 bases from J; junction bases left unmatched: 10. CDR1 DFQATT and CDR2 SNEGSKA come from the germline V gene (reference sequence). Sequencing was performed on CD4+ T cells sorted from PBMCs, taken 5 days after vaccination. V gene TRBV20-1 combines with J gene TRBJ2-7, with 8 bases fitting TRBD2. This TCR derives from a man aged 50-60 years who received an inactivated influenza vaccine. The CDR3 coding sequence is TGCAGTGCTAGATCCGGGACTAGTCTCCGGGAGCAGTACTTC. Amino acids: CSARSGTSLREQYF.